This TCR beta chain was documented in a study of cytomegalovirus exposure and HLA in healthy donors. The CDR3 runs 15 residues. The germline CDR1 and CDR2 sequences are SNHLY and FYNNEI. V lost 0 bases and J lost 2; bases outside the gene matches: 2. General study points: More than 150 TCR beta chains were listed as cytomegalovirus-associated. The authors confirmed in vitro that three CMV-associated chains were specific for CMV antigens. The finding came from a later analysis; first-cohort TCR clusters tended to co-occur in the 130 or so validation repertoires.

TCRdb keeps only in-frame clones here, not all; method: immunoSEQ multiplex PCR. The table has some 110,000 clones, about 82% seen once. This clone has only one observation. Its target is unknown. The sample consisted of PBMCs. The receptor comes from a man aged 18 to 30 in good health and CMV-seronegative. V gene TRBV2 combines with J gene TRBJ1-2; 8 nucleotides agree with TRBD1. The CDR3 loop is CASSEARTGNYGYTF. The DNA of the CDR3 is TGTGCCAGCAGTGAAGCCAGGACAGGGAACTATGGCTACACCTTC.